Presented here are 20 T cell receptor beta chains from one specimen sequenced in a study of cytomegalovirus exposure and HLA in healthy donors. A multiplex PCR was run with 60 Vbeta primers and 13 Jbeta primers. Profiled with immunoSEQ multiplex PCR; TCRdb holds only in-frame clones, not every one. The sample lists approximately 140,000 clones, around 79% occurring once. Sequenced input: PBMCs. Receptors originate from a woman between 40 and 50 years old in good health and CMV-seropositive.

This clone showed up just a few times. This chain joins TRBV7-2 and TRBJ2-7; D possibly corresponds to TRBD1 (6 bases). The ends were cut back, 1 base at V and 1 base at J, with 11 bases in the middle. The CDR3 has 15 residues. The V gene's germline CDR1 is SGHTA and CDR2 FQGNSA. The CDR3 sequence: CASSLVRDTSYEQYF. The CDR3 DNA is TGTGCCAGCAGCTTAGTCCGGGACACATCCTACGAGCAGTACTTC.

The chain couples TRBV14 to TRBJ2-7; 8 nucleotides align to TRBD2. V lost 1 base to trimming and J lost 2 bases; unmatched junction nucleotides: 4. Germline V CDR1 and CDR2: SGHDN, FVKESK. The CDR3 covers 15 residues. In DNA, the CDR3 is TGTGCCAGCAGCCAAGGGACTAGCATCACCTACGAGCAGTACTTC. Translation gives CASSQGTSITYEQYF. Together with reference TRBV14 and TRBJ2-7, the CDR3 gives the full variable domain: EAGVTQFPSHSVIEKGQTVTLRCDPISGHDNLYWYRRVMGKEIKFLLHFVKESKQDESGMPNNRFLAERTGGTYSTLKVQPAELEDSGVYFCASSQGTSITYEQYFGPGTRLTVT.

The rearrangement links TRBV4-1 to TRBJ2-4; the D gene is possibly TRBD2 (6 bases). The CDR3 has 15 amino acids. V was cut by 1 base and J by 8 bases, with 15 bases left in between. Germline CDR1 reads MGHRA; CDR2 reads YSYEKL. The CDR3 DNA reads as TGCGCCAGCAGCCAAGTCGGGACTCCAGGCGACATTCAGTACTTC. It yields the protein CASSQVGTPGDIQYF.

This clone has more than one count but fewer than ten. V usage is TRBV7-2 and J usage is TRBJ1-2; TRBD1 is a possible D gene (6 bases). CDR1 is SGHTA, CDR2 FQGNSA, per germline. This CDR3 has 14 amino acids. Trimming took 7 bases from V and 7 from J, leaving 19 bases between them. This chain's CDR3 is CASTHRAVTVGYTF. For the CDR3, the DNA is TGTGCCAGCACCCACAGGGCAGTTACGGTTGGCTACACCTTC. The variable domain in full, with the rest retrieved from reference TRBV7-2 and TRBJ1-2, is GAGVSQSPSNKVTEKGKDVELRCDPISGHTALYWYRQSLGQGLEFLIYFQGNSAPDKSGLPSDRFSAERTGGSVSTLTIQRTQQEDSAVYLCASTHRAVTVGYTFGSGTRLTVV.

This clone was observed a single time. The chain joins TRBV2 to TRBJ1-3; D not certain. Trimming removed 4 bases at V and 2 bases at J, with 6 bases between. The CDR3 contains 13 residues. Germline CDR1 reads SNHLY; CDR2 reads FYNNEI. The CDR3 DNA is TGTGCCAGCAGTGGTAGTACTGGAAACACCATATATTTT. Protein: CASSGSTGNTIYF.

The chain links TRBV28 to TRBJ1-2; 7 positions agree with TRBD1. CDR1 MDHEN and CDR2 SYDVKM come from the germline V gene. With V trimmed by 5 bases and J by 2 bases, 2 bases remained unmatched. The CDR3 extends over 13 amino acids. DNA for the CDR3: TGTGCCAGCAGTGTACAGGGGAACTATGGCTACACCTTC. Translated, it gives CASSVQGNYGYTF.

V usage is TRBV20-1 and J usage is TRBJ2-3; D is uncertain. The germline V and J ends were trimmed by 6 bases and 6 bases, with 10 bases remaining between them. Germline assignment: CDR1 DFQATT and CDR2 SNEGSKA (reference sequence). The CDR3 consists of 11 residues. CDR3 amino acids: CSAPSVDTQYF. CDR3 nucleotide sequence: TGCAGTGCCCCCAGCGTGGATACGCAGTATTTT.

The chain recombines TRBV10-3 with TRBJ1-1; TRBD1 is a possible D gene (6 bases). This CDR3 is built from 13 residues. Germline loops: CDR1 ENHRY, CDR2 SYGVKD. V lost 6 bases and J lost 1, with 9 bases in between. In DNA, the CDR3 is TGTGCCATCAGGCGACAGGCGAACACTGAAGCTTTCTTT. It encodes CAIRRQANTEAFF.

This chain connects TRBV14 to TRBJ2-7; 7 bases map to TRBD2. This CDR3 region has 16 residues. The junction had 9 bases not matched to a gene; V was cut back by 4 bases and J by 0 bases. Germline V lookup: CDR1 SGHDN, CDR2 FVKESK. The CDR3 sequence: CASSLTGLTISYEQYF. As DNA, the CDR3 is TGTGCCAGCAGCCTAACGGGACTAACGATCTCCTACGAGCAGTACTTC.

This sequence joins TRBV5-4 and TRBJ2-1; 15 nucleotides match TRBD2. Losses at the gene ends were 4 bases for V and 8 bases for J; bases not matched to a gene: 4. The CDR3 is made up of 15 amino acids. The germline V gene encodes CDR1 SGHNT and CDR2 YYREEE (reference sequence). The CDR3 sequence is CASSPGLAGGDEQFF. As DNA, the CDR3 is TGTGCCAGCAGCCCCGGACTAGCGGGGGGGGATGAGCAGTTCTTC.

The V call is TRBV2, the J call TRBJ2-1; D might be TRBD1 (6 bases). The CDR3 contains 17 residues. Germline CDR1 and CDR2: SNHLY and FYNNEI. V was shortened by 3 bases and J by 1 base, with 16 bases between the two germline ends. The CDR3 region is CASSDSLPGESYNEQFF. CDR3 sequence (DNA): TGTGCCAGCAGTGATAGTCTCCCAGGGGAATCCTACAATGAGCAGTTCTTC.

This clone was seen more than once but under ten times. The V and J genes are TRBV19 and TRBJ2-7; perhaps TRBD1 as D (6 bases). The CDR3 spans 14 residues. The V end was cut by 6 bases, the J end by 0 bases, with 12 bases between. CDR1 and CDR2 (germline): LNHDA, SQIVND (reference sequence). The CDR3 reads CASRRDKGSYEQYF. The CDR3 nucleotides are TGTGCCAGTAGGAGGGACAAAGGCTCCTACGAGCAGTACTTC.

This chain uses TRBV18 with TRBJ1-1, with D possibly being TRBD1 (6 bases). Germline V lookup: CDR1 KGHSH, CDR2 LQKENI. V lost 6 bases and J 5 bases, leaving 13 bases between the germline ends. There are 13 residues in the CDR3. The CDR3 is CASSSGGATEAFF. The CDR3 region has the DNA TGTGCCAGCTCCTCGGGGGGGGCGACTGAAGCTTTCTTT.

This clone was recorded only once. The chain combines TRBV11-2 with TRBJ2-1, with 15 positions matching TRBD2. This CDR3 has 16 residues. V lost 4 bases, J lost 8 bases, and 6 bases stayed unmatched. CDR1 SGHAT and CDR2 FQNNGV come from the germline V gene. The CDR3 loop is CASSSRTSGGADEQFF. The CDR3 DNA sequence: TGTGCCAGCAGCTCCCGGACTAGCGGGGGGGCCGATGAGCAGTTCTTC.

This clone turned up a few times. This chain joins TRBV18 and TRBJ1-2, with 9 bases lining up with TRBD1. Per the germline V gene, CDR1 is KGHSH and CDR2 is LQKENI. The CDR3 has 15 amino acids. V shed 5 bases, J shed 4 bases, and the junction held 8 bases outside the gene matches. The CDR3 reads CASSDRDRVGYGYTF. The CDR3 DNA is TGTGCCAGCTCAGACCGGGACAGGGTTGGCTATGGCTACACCTTC.

The V and J genes are TRBV6-5 and TRBJ2-7, with 8 bases aligning to TRBD2. The V segment lost 8 bases and the J segment 9 bases; nucleotides outside the gene matches: 12. Germline V CDR1 and CDR2: MNHEY, SVGAGI. The CDR3 contains 13 residues. The CDR3 DNA reads TGTGCCAGCCGGGGGGGGATGACTCAGGTGCAGTACTTC. This translates into CASRGGMTQVQYF.

The chain joins TRBV29-1 to TRBJ1-2; 9 bases align to TRBD1. V was clipped by 5 bases and J by 8 bases; unmatched bases: 21. The CDR3 is 17 residues long. CDR1 and CDR2 (germline): SQVTM, ANQGSEA. CDR3 sequence: CSVPEKFPGQGTTGYTF. CDR3 nucleotides: TGCAGCGTTCCTGAGAAGTTCCCGGGACAGGGAACTACCGGCTACACCTTC.

The rearrangement joins TRBV5-1 to TRBJ2-3; D may be TRBD1 (6 bases). Germline values: CDR1 SGHRS, CDR2 YFSETQ. The CDR3 consists of 14 residues. V lost 1 base to trimming and J lost 4 bases, with 10 bases between them. CDR3 protein: CASSLMTGADTQYF. CDR3 in DNA: TGCGCCAGCAGCTTGATGACAGGCGCAGATACGCAGTATTTT. The full variable domain, rest sourced from reference TRBV5-1 and TRBJ2-3, is KAGVTQTPRYLIKTRGQQVTLSCSPISGHRSVSWYQQTPGQGLQFLFEYFSETQRNKGNFPGRFSGRQFSNSRSEMNVSTLELGDSALYLCASSLMTGADTQYFGPGTRLTVL.

The chain joins TRBV2 to TRBJ1-3, with D hard to call. Trimming left V 4 bases short and J 4 bases short, with 11 bases between. The germline V gene encodes CDR1 SNHLY and CDR2 FYNNEI. This CDR3 contains 14 residues. The CDR3 coding sequence is TGTGCCAGCAGTGTCACGCCGGGGGGAAACACCATATATTTT. Its translation is CASSVTPGGNTIYF.

This chain links TRBV7-2 with TRBJ2-2; 9 bases line up with TRBD2. CDR3 length: 17 residues. The junction had 12 bases not matched to a gene; V was cut back by 5 bases and J by 5 bases. The germline CDR1 and CDR2 sequences are SGHTA and FQGNSA. CDR3 nucleotide sequence: TGTGCCAGCAGCACCCTCGGTGGTAGCGGGGGTACCGGGGAGCTGTTTTTT. Amino acid sequence: CASSTLGGSGGTGELFF.